These 23 T cell receptor beta chains share one sample of origin, sequenced in a study of T cell changes during pregnancy in multiple sclerosis. Sequencing used immunoSEQ multiplex PCR; TCRdb keeps in-frame clones, though not all of them. This sample has approximately 130,000 clones; 90% to 96% occur once, and the top ten carry less than 0.55%. The sample consisted of peripheral blood, taken after pregnancy. The receptor source for this set is a female donor with multiple sclerosis, enrolled in a pregnancy study.

This clone was counted only a few times. The rearrangement uses TRBV4-2 and TRBJ1-1, with D perhaps matching TRBD1 (5 bases). CDR3 length: 16 amino acids. CDR1 and CDR2 (germline): LGHNA, YNFKEQ. Trimming took 0 bases from V and 4 from J, leaving 15 bases between them. CDR3 in amino acids: CASSQDPYLGGTEAFF. The CDR3 bases are TGTGCCAGCAGCCAAGATCCCTATTTGGGGGGCACTGAAGCTTTCTTT.

The chain combines TRBV5-3 with TRBJ1-4, with D unresolved. TRBV5-3 counts as an open reading frame of uncertain function. Trimming removed 3 bases at V and 7 bases at J, with 16 bases between. This CDR3 is built from 15 residues. CDR3 DNA: TGTGCCAGAAGCTCTCCGACCCGGCGGGCTGAAAAACTGTTTTTT. Translation gives CARSSPTRRAEKLFF.

The J gene is TRBJ1-1, the V gene TRBV5-1, with D hard to call. Trimming removed 0 bases from V and 11 bases from J, with 14 bases in between. Germline V gene data show CDR1 as SGHRS and CDR2 as YFSETQ. CDR3 length: 13 amino acids. CDR3: CASSLDSGPRAFF. In DNA, the CDR3 is TGCGCCAGCAGCTTGGATTCTGGGCCCCGCGCTTTCTTT.

V gene TRBV28 combines with J gene TRBJ2-1; TRBD1 agrees at 10 bases. The V segment lost 8 bases and the J segment 2 bases; nucleotides outside the gene matches: 3. The CDR3 totals 14 residues. CDR1 is MDHEN, CDR2 SYDVKM, per germline. CDR3 loop: CASGTGATYNEQFF. Here the CDR3 DNA reads TGTGCCAGCGGGACAGGGGCAACCTACAATGAGCAGTTCTTC. Combining the CDR3 with reference TRBV28 and TRBJ2-1 gives the whole variable domain DVKVTQSSRYLVKRTGEKVFLECVQDMDHENMFWYRQDPGLGLRLIYFSYDVKMKEKGDIPEGYSVSREKKERFSLILESASTNQTSMYLCASGTGATYNEQFFGPGTRLTVL.

CDR3 sequence: CASSRTSGRSYEQYF. The CDR3, as DNA: TGTGCCAGCAGCCGAACTAGCGGGAGGTCCTACGAGCAGTACTTC. This sequence joins TRBV6-5 and TRBJ2-7, with 12 positions matching TRBD2. This CDR3 is built from 15 residues. Per germline, CDR1 MNHEY and CDR2 SVGAGI. Trimming cost V 6 bases and J 1 base; bases outside gene matches: 4.

This sequence joins TRBV18 and TRBJ2-7, with 9 bases matching TRBD1. This CDR3 comprises 15 residues. Looked up from germline, CDR1 is KGHSH and CDR2 is LQKENI. V lost 3 bases to trimming and J lost 3 bases; unmatched junction nucleotides: 6. CDR3 sequence (DNA): TGTGCCAGCTCACCCGACAGGGGGAGTTACTACGAGCAGTACTTC. It codes for CASSPDRGSYYEQYF. The full variable domain, completed using reference TRBV18 and TRBJ2-7, is NAGVMQNPRHLVRRRGQEARLRCSPMKGHSHVYWYRQLPEEGLKFMVYLQKENIIDESGMPKERFSAEFPKEGPSILRIQQVVRGDSAAYFCASSPDRGSYYEQYFGPGTRLTVT.

The chain recombines TRBV4-1 with TRBJ2-3; TRBD2 is a possible D gene (5 bases). The germline V gene encodes CDR1 MGHRA and CDR2 YSYEKL. This CDR3 has 15 amino acids. V lost 0 bases, J lost 4 bases, and 11 bases lay in between. In nucleotides, the CDR3 is TGCGCCAGCAGCCAAGATCCGGGGATCGCAGATACGCAGTATTTT. This translates into CASSQDPGIADTQYF.

V gene TRBV5-1 combines with J gene TRBJ1-1; D perhaps matches TRBD1 (6 bases). The CDR3 is 13 amino acids. The germline V gene has CDR1 SGHRS and CDR2 YFSETQ. The V end was cut by 5 bases, the J end by 1 base, with 9 bases between. The CDR3 loop reads CASSSTGNTEAFF. The CDR3 DNA sequence: TGCGCCAGCAGTTCGACAGGGAACACTGAAGCTTTCTTT.

The chain combines TRBV4-3 with TRBJ2-6; TRBD1 matches at 8 bases. With V trimmed by 1 base and J by 0 bases, 2 bases remained unmatched. Germline CDR1 and CDR2: LGHNA and YSLEER. The CDR3 totals 17 residues. As DNA, the CDR3 is TGCGCCAGCAGCCAAGGGACAGGGACCTCTGGGGCCAACGTCCTGACTTTC. As protein: CASSQGTGTSGANVLTF.

This clone was observed once. J is TRBJ2-7 and V is TRBV19; TRBD1 matches 9 bases. V shed 7 bases and J 6 bases; nucleotides not matched to a gene: 16. CDR1 LNHDA and CDR2 SQIVND come from the germline V gene (reference sequence). There are 16 residues in the CDR3. For the CDR3, the DNA is TGTGCCAGTACTAACTTCTTCAATTTGACAGGGGGCGAGCAGTACTTC. Protein sequence: CASTNFFNLTGGEQYF.

The chain joins TRBV28 to TRBJ2-1; 8 positions match TRBD2. The V and J ends lost 7 bases and 3 bases, in that order; junction bases with no gene match: 8. The germline V gene encodes CDR1 MDHEN and CDR2 SYDVKM. This CDR3 is built from 15 residues. Here the CDR3 reads CASKGTRVDYNEQFF. The CDR3 DNA reads as TGTGCCAGCAAGGGGACTAGAGTGGACTACAATGAGCAGTTCTTC.

The rearrangement links TRBV27 to TRBJ1-4; TRBD1 aligns across 7 bases. Germline V gives CDR1 MNHEY, CDR2 SMNVEV (reference sequence). After removal of 1 base from V and 8 bases from J, the junction contained 4 bases not matched to a gene. The CDR3 is 14 residues long. The CDR3 nucleotides are TGTGCCAGCAGTTTATTTCCAGGGGGGGAAAAACTGTTTTTT. It is translated as CASSLFPGGEKLFF.

The V call is TRBV15, the J call TRBJ2-7, with D unclear. Per germline, CDR1 LNHNV and CDR2 YYDKDF (reference sequence). V lost 5 bases and J 7 bases, leaving 12 bases between the germline ends. The CDR3 is 12 amino acids. The CDR3 is CATSGLGREQYF. CDR3 DNA: TGTGCCACCAGCGGGCTGGGCAGGGAGCAGTACTTC.

This clone was observed a single time. V gene TRBV28 combines with J gene TRBJ2-2; D remains ambiguous. CDR3 length: 15 residues. Germline CDR1 is MDHEN and CDR2 is SYDVKM. V was trimmed by 7 bases and J by 5 bases, leaving 17 bases between them. This CDR3 reads CASTKGWRRTGELFF. The DNA of the CDR3 is TGTGCCAGCACCAAAGGCTGGAGAAGAACCGGGGAGCTGTTTTTT.

This clone has only one observation. V is TRBV27 and J is TRBJ2-5; 12 bases agree with TRBD2. Germline CDR1 is MNHEY and CDR2 is SMNVEV (reference sequence). The CDR3 runs 14 residues. Trimming removed 3 bases from V and 5 bases from J; junction bases left unmatched: 1. The CDR3 is CASSLGLAGETQYF. The CDR3 nucleotides are TGTGCCAGCAGTTTGGGACTAGCGGGTGAGACCCAGTACTTC.

The chain recombines TRBV6-1 with TRBJ2-7; 8 nucleotides agree with TRBD1. The length of the CDR3 is 15 residues. After removal of 1 base from V and 4 bases from J, the junction contained 6 bases not matched to a gene. In germline, CDR1 is MNHNS, CDR2 SASEGT. CDR3 DNA: TGTGCCAGCAGTGAAGGTGGGACAGGTTTTTACGAGCAGTACTTC. Translating it yields CASSEGGTGFYEQYF.

This chain joins TRBV7-3 and TRBJ2-1; 10 nucleotides align to TRBD2. CDR1 SGHTA and CDR2 FQGTGA come from the germline V gene. The junction had 11 bases not matched to a gene; V was cut back by 5 bases and J by 4 bases. The CDR3 is 17 amino acids. For the CDR3, the DNA is TGTGCCAGCAGCCCCCGTCGGACTAGCGGCGATTACAATGAGCAGTTCTTC. The encoded protein is CASSPRRTSGDYNEQFF.

The rearrangement links TRBV28 to TRBJ1-5; TRBD1 agrees at 7 bases. Germline V gene sequence: CDR1 MDHEN, CDR2 SYDVKM. With V trimmed by 6 bases and J by 4 bases, 9 bases remained unmatched. This CDR3 is 15 amino acids long. CDR3 region: CASRIPGGMNQPQHF. The CDR3 nucleotides are TGTGCCAGCAGGATCCCAGGGGGGATGAATCAGCCCCAGCATTTT.

The chain carries TRBV7-2 and TRBJ2-1; 12 bases are shared with TRBD2. J was trimmed by 4 bases and V by 1 base; bases with no gene match: 2. Germline values: CDR1 SGHTA, CDR2 FQGNSA. This CDR3 contains 16 residues. The CDR3 sequence: CASSLGTSGTYNEQFF. For the CDR3, the DNA is TGTGCCAGCAGCTTAGGGACTAGCGGGACATACAATGAGCAGTTCTTC.

V gene TRBV9 combines with J gene TRBJ2-2; D gene ambiguous. Germline values: CDR1 SGDLS, CDR2 YYNGEE. Trimming took 6 bases from V and 1 from J, leaving 7 bases between them. The CDR3 has 13 amino acids. The CDR3 DNA sequence: TGTGCCAGCACCGCGTGGAACACCGGGGAGCTGTTTTTT. This encodes CASTAWNTGELFF.

J is TRBJ2-5 and V is TRBV10-2, with D uncertain. The ends were cut back, 3 bases at V and 4 bases at J, with 9 bases in the middle. Germline CDR1 is WSHSY and CDR2 is SAAADI. CDR3 size: 13 residues. The CDR3 region is CASSEFAPETQYF. CDR3 sequence (DNA): TGCGCCAGCAGTGAATTCGCGCCAGAGACCCAGTACTTC.

The table lists this clone with a count of one. This chain uses TRBV4-2 with TRBJ2-7; 10 nucleotides agree with TRBD2. CDR3 length equals 15 residues. V shed 6 bases, J shed 5 bases, and the junction held 10 bases outside the gene matches. Germline CDR1 and CDR2: LGHNA and YNFKEQ. The CDR3 reads CASSLEASGSNEQYF. The CDR3 nucleotides read TGTGCCAGCAGTCTAGAAGCTAGCGGGAGCAACGAGCAGTACTTC.

V gene TRBV11-1 combines with J gene TRBJ2-7; 9 bases agree with TRBD2. In germline, CDR1 is SGHAT, CDR2 FQDESV (reference sequence). Trimming removed 5 bases from V and 3 bases from J; junction bases left unmatched: 11. The CDR3 extends over 16 amino acids. The CDR3 loop reads CASSHSLAGSNYEQYF. The CDR3 region has the DNA TGTGCCAGCAGCCACTCTCTAGCGGGGTCCAACTACGAGCAGTACTTC.